The TCR beta chain under discussion was sequenced for a study of T-cell memory formation after mild COVID-19. Study outcomes and limitations: A subset of responding clones appeared in pre-infection memory, suggesting cross-reactive memory joined.

This CDR3 comprises 14 residues. V was cut by 5 bases and J by 2 bases, with 11 bases left in between. Per the germline V gene, CDR1 is SNHLY and CDR2 is FYNNEI. MiXCR, run by TCRdb on the 5' RACE reads, gives a single entry per CDR3 protein. The sample lists 260,000 or so distinct CDR3 sequences, over 15% occurring once. Notes on this clonotype: Its antigen is unidentified.

Sequencing was done on a sample of PBMCs or a T cell subset sorted from them (not recorded which). The source of this sequence is a man aged 18 to 29 who had mild COVID-19 (a few samples of this study predate the infection). Cell type and time point are not known. The rearrangement links TRBV2 to TRBJ2-3, with D perhaps assigned TRBD1 or TRBD2 (6 bases each). The DNA of the CDR3 is TGTGCCAGCAGTTACGGGGGCGACACAGATACGCAGTATTTT. As protein: CASSYGGDTDTQYF.